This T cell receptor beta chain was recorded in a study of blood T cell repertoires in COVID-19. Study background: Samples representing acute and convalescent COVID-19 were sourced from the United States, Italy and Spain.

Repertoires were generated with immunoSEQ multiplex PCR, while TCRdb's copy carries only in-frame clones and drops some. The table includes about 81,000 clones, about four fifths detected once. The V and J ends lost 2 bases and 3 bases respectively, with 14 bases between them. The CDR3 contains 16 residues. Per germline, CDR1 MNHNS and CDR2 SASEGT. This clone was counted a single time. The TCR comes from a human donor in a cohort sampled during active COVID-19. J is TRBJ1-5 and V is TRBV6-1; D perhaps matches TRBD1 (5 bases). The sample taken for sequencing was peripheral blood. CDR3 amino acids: CASSESSGIYNQPQHF. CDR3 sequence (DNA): TGTGCCAGCAGTGAAAGCTCAGGGATCTACAATCAGCCCCAGCATTTT.